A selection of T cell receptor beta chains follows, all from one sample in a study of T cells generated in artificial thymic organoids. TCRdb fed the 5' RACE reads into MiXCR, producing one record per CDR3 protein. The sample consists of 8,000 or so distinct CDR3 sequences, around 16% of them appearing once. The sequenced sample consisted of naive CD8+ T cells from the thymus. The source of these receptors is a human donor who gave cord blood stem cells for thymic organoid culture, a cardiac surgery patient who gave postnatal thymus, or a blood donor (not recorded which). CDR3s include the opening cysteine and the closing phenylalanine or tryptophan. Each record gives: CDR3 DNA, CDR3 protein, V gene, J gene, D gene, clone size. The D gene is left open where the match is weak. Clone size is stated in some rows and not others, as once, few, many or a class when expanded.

CDR3 DNA: TGTGCCAGCAGCTTATCATCTGGACTAGCGGGAGTCTTATATTACAATGAGCAGTTCTTC
CDR3 protein: CASSLSSGLAGVLYYNEQFF
V gene: TRBV7-9
J gene: TRBJ2-1
D gene: TRBD2
clone size: medium-sized

CDR3 DNA: TGTGCCAGCAGGCTAGATCTGGCTGAAGCTTTCTTT
CDR3 protein: CASRLDLAEAFF
V gene: TRBV12-3/TRBV12-4
J gene: TRBJ1-1
D gene: NA
clone size: NA

CDR3 DNA: TGTGCCAGCAGCTTAGTAGCGGACCCCTACGAGCAGTACTTC
CDR3 protein: CASSLVADPYEQYF
V gene: TRBV7-9
J gene: TRBJ2-7
D gene: NA
clone size: medium-sized

CDR3 DNA: TGTGCCAGCAGTTGGAGCTCCTACGAGCAGTACTTC
CDR3 protein: CASSWSSYEQYF
V gene: TRBV28
J gene: TRBJ2-7
D gene: NA
clone size: many

CDR3 DNA: TGCGCCAGCAGCTTGGCCGTCGACGGAACCTACGAGCAGTACTTC
CDR3 protein: CASSLAVDGTYEQYF
V gene: TRBV5-1
J gene: TRBJ2-7
D gene: NA
clone size: NA

CDR3 DNA: TGCGCCAGCAGCCAAGAACCGGGCTCTGGAAACACCATATATTTT
CDR3 protein: CASSQEPGSGNTIYF
V gene: TRBV4-3
J gene: TRBJ1-3
D gene: NA
clone size: many

CDR3 DNA: TGTGCTAGTGGATGGCCGGGACTTGGCTACACCTTC
CDR3 protein: CASGWPGLGYTF
V gene: TRBV12-5
J gene: TRBJ1-2
D gene: NA
clone size: few

CDR3 DNA: TGTGCCAGCAGCCCGGCGACTAGCGGGGTGATACAAGAGACCCAGTACTTC
CDR3 protein: CASSPATSGVIQETQYF
V gene: TRBV5-5
J gene: TRBJ2-5
D gene: TRBD2
clone size: few

CDR3 DNA: TGCGCCAGCAGCCTAGGGAGTTTAGGACTGCCCTACGAGCAGTACTTC
CDR3 protein: CASSLGSLGLPYEQYF
V gene: TRBV4-1
J gene: TRBJ2-7
D gene: NA
clone size: NA

CDR3 DNA: TGTGCCAGCAGCTCCAGGGTTCGGACTGAAGCTTTCTTT
CDR3 protein: CASSSRVRTEAFF
V gene: TRBV7-9
J gene: TRBJ1-1
D gene: NA
clone size: few

CDR3 DNA: TGTGCCAGCAGATTCCGACTAGCGGGACACTACAATGAGCAGTTCTTC
CDR3 protein: CASRFRLAGHYNEQFF
V gene: TRBV7-2
J gene: TRBJ2-1
D gene: TRBD2
clone size: medium-sized

CDR3 DNA: TGTGCCAGCTCACCACCAAGGTGGGGGGGCCTTGAAAAACTGTTTTTT
CDR3 protein: CASSPPRWGGLEKLFF
V gene: TRBV18
J gene: TRBJ1-4
D gene: NA
clone size: few

CDR3 DNA: TGTGCCAGCAGCCCCGCCCGGGACAGGAAAACTGGAAACACCATATATTTT
CDR3 protein: CASSPARDRKTGNTIYF
V gene: TRBV13
J gene: TRBJ1-3
D gene: TRBD1
clone size: medium-sized

CDR3 DNA: TGCGCCAGCAGCCAAGGCTATGGCTACACCTTC
CDR3 protein: CASSQGYGYTF
V gene: TRBV4-3
J gene: TRBJ1-2
D gene: NA
clone size: medium-sized

CDR3 DNA: TGCGCCAGCAGCCAGGGACAGGCCTCCTCCTACGAGCAGTACTTC
CDR3 protein: CASSQGQASSYEQYF
V gene: TRBV4-3
J gene: TRBJ2-7
D gene: TRBD1
clone size: medium-sized